These 13 T cell receptor beta chains originate from one sample sequenced in a study of shared clonotypes between healthy human individuals. TCRdb's table, derived via immunoSEQ multiplex PCR, lists solely in-frame clones and lacks some. Of some 2,000,000 clones in the sample, roughly 95% were seen once. Sequenced sample: naive CD4+ T cells sorted from blood. Documented subset: CD45RA+ positively selected. The receptors were gathered from a young man in good health.

The genes are TRBV30 and TRBJ1-6; 7 nucleotides match TRBD1. Trimming cost V 0 bases and J 7 bases; bases outside gene matches: 6. Germline CDR1 and CDR2: GTSNPN and SVGIG (reference sequence). The CDR3 totals 15 residues. The DNA of the CDR3 is TGTGCCTGGAGTGTAGACAGGGTTGAAAATTCACCCCTCCACTTT. Amino acid sequence: CAWSVDRVENSPLHF.

The chain uses TRBV4-1 and TRBJ1-3; D may be TRBD1 (5 bases). V lost 2 bases to trimming and J lost 4 bases, with 12 bases between them. Germline V gene data show CDR1 as MGHRA and CDR2 as YSYEKL. The CDR3 extends over 15 amino acids. DNA for the CDR3: TGCGCCAGCAGCCAAACGCAGGGTAGCGGAAACACCATATATTTT. Its translation: CASSQTQGSGNTIYF.

J is TRBJ2-7 and V is TRBV7-2; D unclear. The V gene's germline CDR1 is SGHTA and CDR2 FQGNSA. The V end was cut by 0 bases, the J end by 3 bases, with 3 bases between. The CDR3 is 12 amino acids. For the CDR3, the DNA is TGTGCCAGCAGCTTAGCCATCTACGAGCAGTACTTC. It encodes CASSLAIYEQYF. The full variable domain, in which reference TRBV7-2 and TRBJ2-7 provide the parts outside the CDR3, is GAGVSQSPSNKVTEKGKDVELRCDPISGHTALYWYRQSLGQGLEFLIYFQGNSAPDKSGLPSDRFSAERTGGSVSTLTIQRTQQEDSAVYLCASSLAIYEQYFGPGTRLTVT.

The chain is built from TRBV5-6 and TRBJ2-7; 16 bases agree with TRBD2. This CDR3 has 16 residues. Germline values: CDR1 SGHDT, CDR2 YYEEEE. J lost 6 bases, V lost 4 bases, and 7 bases had no gene match. The CDR3 DNA sequence: TGTGCCAGCAGCCCGGGACTAGCGGGAGGGCCGGGCGAGCAGTACTTC. Its translation is CASSPGLAGGPGEQYF.

For the CDR3, the DNA is TGTGCCAGCAGTGAAACTAGCGGAAAACAAGAGACCCAGTACTTC. Amino acid sequence: CASSETSGKQETQYF. V is TRBV25-1 and J is TRBJ2-5; 8 positions agree with TRBD2. Germline trimming cut 2 bases from V and 2 bases from J; bases unmatched to any gene: 4. The CDR3 consists of 15 residues. CDR1 is MGHDK, CDR2 SYGVNS, per germline.

The CDR3: CASSERGQLNEKLFF. CDR3 DNA: TGTGCCAGCAGTGAAAGGGGACAGCTTAATGAAAAACTGTTTTTT. This chain joins TRBV6-1 and TRBJ1-4; 7 nucleotides match TRBD1. CDR1 is MNHNS and CDR2 is SASEGT in the germline V gene. The CDR3 loop spans 15 amino acids. With V trimmed by 2 bases and J by 4 bases, 4 bases remained unmatched.

The chain employs TRBV10-3 and TRBJ2-7; D call uncertain. The CDR3 covers 12 residues. Per germline, CDR1 ENHRY and CDR2 SYGVKD. Trimming removed 3 bases from V and 2 bases from J, with 5 bases in between. Written as DNA, the CDR3 is TGTGCCATCAGTGATAAGGCCTACGAGCAGTACTTC. This codes for CAISDKAYEQYF.

The chain uses TRBV25-1 and TRBJ2-2; tentatively, D is TRBD1 (7 bases). Trimming cost V 1 base and J 6 bases, with 18 bases left between them. The CDR3 length is 17 residues. Per the germline V gene, CDR1 is MGHDK and CDR2 is SYGVNS. This chain's CDR3 is CASSEWIGGGAAGELFF. The CDR3 bases are TGTGCCAGCAGTGAATGGATTGGAGGGGGCGCGGCCGGGGAGCTGTTTTTT.

The chain is built from TRBV6-1 and TRBJ1-5, with D possibly TRBD1 on 5 matching bases. This CDR3 contains 13 residues. V lost 5 bases and J lost 11, with 16 bases in between. From germline, CDR1 is MNHNS and CDR2 SASEGT. The CDR3 DNA sequence: TGTGCCAGCAGTACGGGGCCCTTTGTGGCCCAGCATTTT. Encoded protein: CASSTGPFVAQHF.

The chain recombines TRBV6-1 with TRBJ1-2; D unresolved. This CDR3 has 13 residues. The ends were cut back, 8 bases at V and 2 bases at J, with 12 bases in the middle. In germline, CDR1 is MNHNS, CDR2 SASEGT. The CDR3 reads CASRLSANYGYTF. In nucleotides, the CDR3 is TGTGCCAGCCGTCTCTCGGCAAACTATGGCTACACCTTC.

Worth noting for this clone: Other DNA sequences in this specimen translate into the identical CDR3. This chain joins TRBV7-9 and TRBJ2-3; D unresolved. CDR1 and CDR2 (germline): SEHNR, FQNEAQ (reference sequence). V lost 5 bases, J lost 2 bases, and 5 bases lay in between. The CDR3 is 12 residues long. CDR3 nucleotide sequence: TGTGCCAGCAGCCCTTACACAGATACGCAGTATTTT. Translating gives CASSPYTDTQYF.

CDR3 sequence: CASAGWDIQYF. The CDR3 coding sequence is TGTGCCAGTGCAGGGTGGGACATTCAGTACTTC. The chain couples TRBV19 to TRBJ2-4; weak D call: TRBD1 (5 bases). V was clipped by 8 bases and J by 8 bases, with 10 bases between them. The CDR3 extends over 11 amino acids. Germline V gene data show CDR1 as LNHDA and CDR2 as SQIVND (reference sequence).

The chain recombines TRBV25-1 with TRBJ2-3; 9 bases match TRBD2. Germline CDR1 is MGHDK and CDR2 is SYGVNS. This CDR3 spans 14 amino acids. Germline trimming cut 6 bases from V and 1 base from J; bases unmatched to any gene: 2. CDR3 DNA: TGTGCCAGCAGCCAGCGGGGGGGCACAGATACGCAGTATTTT. Translation gives CASSQRGGTDTQYF.